A single sample gave rise to the 14 T cell receptor beta chains below, sequenced in a study of blood T cells in healthy people across ages. Alongside a J-beta primer mix, a sample-barcoded 5' primer served in a second PCR lasting about 7 to 12 cycles. Each CDR3 protein is one row after TCRdb ran MiXCR on the 5' RACE reads. This sample yields roughly 700,000 distinct CDR3 sequences, of which about 34% are seen a single time; over 15% belongs to the top ten. Input material: blood. Every receptor here comes from a woman older than 75 in good health.

This clonotype turned up a few times. The CDR3 is CSAGGYVNQPQHF. CDR3 nucleotides: TGCAGTGCTGGGGGATATGTCAATCAGCCCCAGCATTTT. The chain couples TRBV20-1 to TRBJ1-5; tentative D call: TRBD1 (5 bases). The CDR3 spans 13 residues. The V gene lost 5 bases and the J gene lost 3 bases, with 11 bases spanning the gap. The germline gives CDR1 DFQATT, CDR2 SNEGSKA (reference sequence).

This clonotype was seen repeatedly, ten times or more. V gene TRBV6-5 combines with J gene TRBJ2-1, with TRBD2 matching over 8 bases. Germline V gives CDR1 MNHEY, CDR2 SVGAGI. Trimming at V came to 2 bases and at J to 6 bases, leaving 12 bases not matched to a gene. The CDR3 is made up of 17 amino acids. The CDR3 is CASSYPTPGSGANEQFF. The CDR3 nucleotides are TGTGCCAGCAGTTACCCGACGCCGGGTAGCGGGGCCAATGAGCAGTTCTTC.

The rearrangement joins TRBV14 to TRBJ2-5; no reliable D call. The closer fit of TRBJ2-7 to the DNA end suggests the J call may be wrong. The germline V gene encodes CDR1 SGHDN and CDR2 FVKESK. This CDR3 region has 15 residues. The CDR3 loop reads CASSQDGARPYEQYF. In DNA, the CDR3 is TGTGCCAGCAGCCAAGATGGCGCCAGACCCTACGAGCAGTACTTC.

This clonotype was recorded at least ten times. The gene calls are TRBV7-3 and TRBJ2-1; 8 bases agree with TRBD1. The CDR3 extends over 15 amino acids. The germline V gene has CDR1 SGHTA and CDR2 FQGTGA. The junction had 9 bases not matched to a gene; V was cut back by 5 bases and J by 6 bases. In DNA, the CDR3 is TGTGCCAGCAGCCCTTGGACAGGGTTGGGCAATGAGCAGTTCTTC. Its translation is CASSPWTGLGNEQFF. Based on the CDR3 plus reference TRBV7-3 and TRBJ2-1, the full variable domain is GAGVSQTPSNKVTEKGKYVELRCDPISGHTALYWYRQSLGQGPEFLIYFQGTGAADDSGLPNDRFFAVRPEGSVSTLKIQRTERGDSAVYLCASSPWTGLGNEQFFGPGTRLTVL.

This clonotype occurred a few times. A read error is possible here, since a much larger clone lies one base away. V gene TRBV7-3 combines with J gene TRBJ2-5, with 12 bases lining up with TRBD2. The germline gives CDR1 SGHTA, CDR2 FQGTGA. This CDR3 is 15 amino acids long. The ends lost 5 bases at V and 5 bases at J; junction bases unmatched: 6. In DNA, the CDR3 is TGTGCCAGCAGCGAGCGACTAGCGGGGGTGGAGACCCAGTACTTC. This codes for CASSERLAGVETQYF. The full variable domain, with the rest looked up from reference TRBV7-3 and TRBJ2-5, is GAGVSQTPSNKVTEKGKYVELRCDPISGHTALYWYRQSLGQGPEFLIYFQGTGAADDSGLPNDRFFAVRPEGSVSTLKIQRTERGDSAVYLCASSERLAGVETQYFGPGTRLLVL.

A few counts support this clonotype. The genes are TRBV18 and TRBJ1-6; 9 bases match TRBD1. Germline CDR1 KGHSH, CDR2 LQKENI. The CDR3 is 17 residues long. Trimming removed 2 bases from V and 8 bases from J; junction bases left unmatched: 10. The CDR3 sequence: CASSPFMVGQGDSPLHF. CDR3 nucleotide sequence: TGTGCCAGCTCACCATTTATGGTGGGACAGGGAGATTCACCCCTCCACTTT.

This chain uses TRBV7-2 with TRBJ2-1; D might be TRBD1 (6 bases). Looked up from germline, CDR1 is SGHTA and CDR2 is FQGNSA. Deletions cut 1 base from V and 0 bases from J, with 13 bases between. The CDR3 has 17 residues. In DNA, the CDR3 is TGTGCCAGCAGCTTAGAAGGACAGCGGTACTCCTACAATGAGCAGTTCTTC. Amino acids: CASSLEGQRYSYNEQFF.

This clonotype was detected only once. One end of the junction varies from germline; a read error may be responsible. V is TRBV27 and J is TRBJ2-1; D is possibly TRBD1 or TRBD2 (5 bases each). The CDR3 is 14 amino acids. Germline CDR1 reads MNHEY; CDR2 reads SMNVEV (reference sequence). For the CDR3, the DNA is TGTGCCGGCAGTTTACAGGCAGACTACGATGAGCAGTTCTTC. Protein: CAGSLQADYDEQFF.

This clonotype has a count of ten or more. CDR3 region: CSASRQADYGYTF. The CDR3 DNA sequence: TGCAGTGCTAGTAGACAGGCGGACTATGGCTACACCTTC. The chain recombines TRBV20-1 with TRBJ1-2, with D tentatively TRBD1 (6 bases). Trimming pared 3 bases from V and 3 bases from J, leaving 11 bases between. The length of the CDR3 is 13 residues. Germline lookup yields CDR1 DFQATT and CDR2 SNEGSKA (reference sequence).

In this sample, this clonotype turned up a few times. The chain joins TRBV29-1 to TRBJ1-1; possible D gene TRBD1, 6 bases. Germline assignment: CDR1 SQVTM and CDR2 ANQGSEA. The CDR3 consists of 15 residues. V was trimmed by 4 bases and J by 0 bases, leaving 15 bases between them. This chain's CDR3 is CSVVPHRAMNTEAFF. CDR3 bases: TGCAGCGTTGTCCCCCACAGGGCCATGAACACTGAAGCTTTCTTT.

Turning to this clonotype: Germline is not matched at one junction end, which may reflect a read error. This sequence joins TRBV30 and TRBJ2-2; 10 bases are shared with TRBD1. This CDR3 is 13 amino acids long. CDR1 GTSNPN and CDR2 SVGIG come from the germline V gene (reference sequence). The CDR3 nucleotides are TGTGCCTGGTGGGACAGGGGCACCGGGGAGCGGTTTTTT. Residues: CAWWDRGTGERFF.

A word on this clonotype: This clone may be a read error of a much larger clone one base away. The rearrangement joins TRBV6-6 to TRBJ1-2; 8 nucleotides align to TRBD1. CDR3 length: 12 amino acids. Germline values: CDR1 MNHNY, CDR2 SVGAGI (reference sequence). For the CDR3, the DNA is TGTGCCAGCAGACGACAGGGGCGCGGCTGCACCTTC. Amino acid sequence: CASRRQGRGCTF.

The chain recombines TRBV11-3 with TRBJ2-2, with D possibly matching TRBD1 (6 bases). The CDR3 contains 15 residues. V was pared by 5 bases and J by 3 bases, with 13 bases between. Germline assignment: CDR1 SGHNT and CDR2 YENEEA. The CDR3: CASSAVAGDTGELFF. Written as DNA, the CDR3 is TGTGCCAGCAGCGCGGTAGCAGGGGACACCGGGGAGCTGTTTTTT.

This clonotype appeared a few times. The genes are TRBV6-5 and TRBJ1-5, with D perhaps matching TRBD1 (5 bases). Trimming removed 6 bases from V and 5 bases from J, with 11 bases in between. The CDR3 runs to 13 residues. CDR1 is MNHEY and CDR2 is SVGAGI in the germline V gene. CDR3 DNA: TGTGCCAGCAGAAGGGGAATCCATCAGCCCCAGCATTTT. It translates to CASRRGIHQPQHF.